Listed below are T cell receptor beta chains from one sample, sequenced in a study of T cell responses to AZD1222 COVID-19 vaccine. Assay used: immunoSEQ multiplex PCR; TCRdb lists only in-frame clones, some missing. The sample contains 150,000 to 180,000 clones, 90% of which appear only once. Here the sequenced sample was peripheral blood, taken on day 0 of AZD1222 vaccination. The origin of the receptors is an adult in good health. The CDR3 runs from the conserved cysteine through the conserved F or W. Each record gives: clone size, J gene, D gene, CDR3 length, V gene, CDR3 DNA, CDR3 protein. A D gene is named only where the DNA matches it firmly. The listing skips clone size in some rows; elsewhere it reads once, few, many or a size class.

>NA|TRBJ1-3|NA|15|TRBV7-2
TGTGCCAGCAGCAACCTCCCGGGGGGCAGAAACACCATATATTTT
CASSNLPGGRNTIYF
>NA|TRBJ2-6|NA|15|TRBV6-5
TGTGCCAGCAGTTACGATGGTTCTGGGGCCAACGTCCTGACTTTC
CASSYDGSGANVLTF
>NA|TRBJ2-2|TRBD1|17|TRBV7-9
TGTGCCAGCTCACGCCGAGGGGGCGGATCGAATCCCGGGGAGCTGTTTTTT
CASSRRGGGSNPGELFF
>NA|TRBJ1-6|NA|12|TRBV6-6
TGTGCCAGCAGTTCGAATGATTCACCCCTCCACTTT
CASSSNDSPLHF
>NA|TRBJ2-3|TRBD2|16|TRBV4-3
TGCGCCAGCAGCCAAGTTATAGCGGGAATTGAAGATACGCAGTATTTT
CASSQVIAGIEDTQYF
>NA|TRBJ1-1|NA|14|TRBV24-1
TGTGCCACCAGTGATGGGGGGGCACCTGGTGAAGCTTTCTTT
CATSDGGAPGEAFF
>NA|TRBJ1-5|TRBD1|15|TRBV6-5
TGTGCCAGCAGACCAGGGACAGGGGAAAATCAGCCCCAGCATTTT
CASRPGTGENQPQHF
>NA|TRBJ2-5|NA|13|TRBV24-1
TGTGCCACCAGTCTTGCGGGCCCAGAGACCCAGTACTTC
CATSLAGPETQYF
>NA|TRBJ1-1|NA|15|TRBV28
TGTGCCAGCAGTTTATGGAGACGTACGAACACTGAAGCTTTCTTT
CASSLWRRTNTEAFF
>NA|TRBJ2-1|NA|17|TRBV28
TGTGCCAGCACCTTAGCCTCTGCAGGTTTCCCCTACAATGAGCAGTTCTTC
CASTLASAGFPYNEQFF
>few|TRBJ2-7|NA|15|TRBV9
TGTGCCAGCAGCGTAGGGGAGGGGGTGACCTACGAGCAGTACTTC
CASSVGEGVTYEQYF
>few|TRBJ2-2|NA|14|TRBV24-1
TGTGCCACCAGGCCGGAGGGCCACACCGGGGAGCTGTTTTTT
CATRPEGHTGELFF
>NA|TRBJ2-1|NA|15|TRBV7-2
TGTGCCAGCAGCTCGATCGAAGGGTCCCGGGATGAGCAGTTCTTC
CASSSIEGSRDEQFF
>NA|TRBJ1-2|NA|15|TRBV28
TGTGCCAGCAGTTTCAGTGGCTCCGGAGGGTATGGCTACACCTTC
CASSFSGSGGYGYTF
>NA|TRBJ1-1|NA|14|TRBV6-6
TGTGCCAGCAGTTACCTCAGGGCGGGACCTGAAGCTTTCTTT
CASSYLRAGPEAFF
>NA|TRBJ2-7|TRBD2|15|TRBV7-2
TGTGCCAGCAGCCCAGAGGGACTAGCTTACTACGAGCAGTACTTC
CASSPEGLAYYEQYF
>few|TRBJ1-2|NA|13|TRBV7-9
TGTGCCAGCAGCCAAAACCATGGAAGTGGCTACACCTTC
CASSQNHGSGYTF
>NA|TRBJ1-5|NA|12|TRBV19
TGTGCCAGTATGGGGGGAATGGTGACCCAGCATTTT
CASMGGMVTQHF
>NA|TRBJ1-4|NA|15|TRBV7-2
TGTGCCAGCAGCTTAGGGCCGGGGGCCGGTGAAAAACTGTTTTTT
CASSLGPGAGEKLFF
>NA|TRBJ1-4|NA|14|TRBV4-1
TGCGCCAGCAGCCAAGGGTACAAGGGGGAAAAACTGTTTTTT
CASSQGYKGEKLFF
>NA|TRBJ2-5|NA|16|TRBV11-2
TGTGCCAGCAGCTTAGGTTATTACGGACAGCAAGAGACCCAGTACTTC
CASSLGYYGQQETQYF
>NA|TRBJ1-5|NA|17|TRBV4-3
TGCGCCAGCAGCCAAGAGTACGGGGGGGTAGGCAATCAGCCCCAGCATTTT
CASSQEYGGVGNQPQHF
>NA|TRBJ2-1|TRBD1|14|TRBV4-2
TGTGCCAGCAGCCAAGGCATCCAGGGGGATGAGCAGTTCTTC
CASSQGIQGDEQFF
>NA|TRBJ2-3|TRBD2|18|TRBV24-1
TGTGCCACCAGCCGGGGACTAGCGGGACGTTCTAGCACAGATACGCAGTATTTT
CATSRGLAGRSSTDTQYF
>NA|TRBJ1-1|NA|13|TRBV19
TGTGCCAGTAGTATTACCCGAGGAACTGAAGCTTTCTTT
CASSITRGTEAFF
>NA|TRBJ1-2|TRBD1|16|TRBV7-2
TGTGCCAGCAGCCCTACCTACCCGACAGGGGAAAGAGGCTACACCTTC
CASSPTYPTGERGYTF
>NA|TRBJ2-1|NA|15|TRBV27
TGTGCCAGCAGTTTACTGGCTAGCCTTTACAATGAGCAGTTCTTC
CASSLLASLYNEQFF